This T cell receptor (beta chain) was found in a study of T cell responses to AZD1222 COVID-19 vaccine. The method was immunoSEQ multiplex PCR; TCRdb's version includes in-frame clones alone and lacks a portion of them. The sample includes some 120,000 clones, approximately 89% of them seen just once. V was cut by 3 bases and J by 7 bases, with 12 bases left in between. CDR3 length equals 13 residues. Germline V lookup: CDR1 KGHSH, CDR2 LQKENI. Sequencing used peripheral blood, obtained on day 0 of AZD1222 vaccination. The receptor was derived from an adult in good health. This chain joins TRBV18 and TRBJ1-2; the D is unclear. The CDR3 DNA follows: TGTGCCAGCTCACCGGCTCCCCCCCCTGGCTACACCTTC. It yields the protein CASSPAPPPGYTF.